The clone carrying this TCR beta chain was counted only a few times. No antigen is known for it. A single record per CDR3 protein comes from TCRdb applying MiXCR to the 5' RACE reads. The table has about 24,000 distinct CDR3 sequences, approximately 12% seen once. Trimming cost V 6 bases and J 8 bases, with 8 bases left between them. The CDR3 is 11 residues long. This specimen belongs to a study of CD8 T cells in ankylosing spondylitis. Points from the study as a whole: Ankylosing spondylitis blood seemed to carry a telltale TCR beta motif made of seven or eight highly homologous variants.

Sequenced sample: blood. This clonotype was obtained from a male donor with ankylosing spondylitis or in good health (not recorded which). The chain carries TRBV12-3 or TRBV12-4 and TRBJ2-1; no reliable D call. The CDR3 bases are TGTGCCAGCAGCTTTAGGGATGAGCAGTTCTTC. This sequence encodes CASSFRDEQFF.